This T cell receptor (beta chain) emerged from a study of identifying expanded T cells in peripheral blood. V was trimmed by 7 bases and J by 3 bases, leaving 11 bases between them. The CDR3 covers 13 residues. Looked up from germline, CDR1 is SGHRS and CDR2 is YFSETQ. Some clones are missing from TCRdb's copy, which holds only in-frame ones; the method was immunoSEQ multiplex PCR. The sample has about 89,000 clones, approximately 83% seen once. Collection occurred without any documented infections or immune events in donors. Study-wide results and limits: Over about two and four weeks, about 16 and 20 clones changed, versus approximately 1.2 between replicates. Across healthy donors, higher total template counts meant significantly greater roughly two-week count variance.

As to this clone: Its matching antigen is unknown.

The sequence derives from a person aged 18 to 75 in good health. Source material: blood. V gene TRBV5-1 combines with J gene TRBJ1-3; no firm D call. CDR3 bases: TGCGCCAGCGGAAAGGACGTTGGAAACACCATATATTTT. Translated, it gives CASGKDVGNTIYF.